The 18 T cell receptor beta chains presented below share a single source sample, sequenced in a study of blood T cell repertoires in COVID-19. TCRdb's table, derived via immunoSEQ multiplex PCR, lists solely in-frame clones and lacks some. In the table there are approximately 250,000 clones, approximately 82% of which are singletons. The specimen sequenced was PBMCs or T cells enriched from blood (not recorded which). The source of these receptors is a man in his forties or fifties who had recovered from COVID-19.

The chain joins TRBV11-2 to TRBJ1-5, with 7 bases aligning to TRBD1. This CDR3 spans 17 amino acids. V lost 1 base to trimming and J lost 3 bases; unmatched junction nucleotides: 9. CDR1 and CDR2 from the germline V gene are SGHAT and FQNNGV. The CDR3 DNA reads TGTGCCAGCAGCTTAGCCTTTGGACAGGCGCCCAATCAGCCCCAGCATTTT. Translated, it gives CASSLAFGQAPNQPQHF.

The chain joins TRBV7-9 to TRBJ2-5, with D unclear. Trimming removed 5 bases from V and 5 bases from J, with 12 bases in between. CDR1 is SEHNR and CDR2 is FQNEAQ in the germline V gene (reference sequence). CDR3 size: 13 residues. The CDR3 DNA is TGTGCCAGCAGCCTACCAGGTGTCGAGACCCAGTACTTC. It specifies CASSLPGVETQYF.

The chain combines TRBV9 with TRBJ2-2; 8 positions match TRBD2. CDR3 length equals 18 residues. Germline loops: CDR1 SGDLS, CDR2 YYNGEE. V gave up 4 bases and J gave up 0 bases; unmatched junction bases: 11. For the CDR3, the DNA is TGTGCCAGCAGCATCCCGTACGTGGGACTAGCGAACACCGGGGAGCTGTTTTTT. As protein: CASSIPYVGLANTGELFF.

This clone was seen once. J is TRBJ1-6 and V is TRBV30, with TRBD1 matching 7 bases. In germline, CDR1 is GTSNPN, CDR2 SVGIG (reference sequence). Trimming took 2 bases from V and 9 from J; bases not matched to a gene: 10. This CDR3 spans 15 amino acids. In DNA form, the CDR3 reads TGTGCCTGGAGTCTCGACAGGGCCCATATTTCACCCCTCCACTTT. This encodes CAWSLDRAHISPLHF.

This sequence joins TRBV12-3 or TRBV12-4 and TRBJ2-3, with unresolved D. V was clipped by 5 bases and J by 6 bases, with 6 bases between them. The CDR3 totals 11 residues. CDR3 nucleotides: TGTGCCAGCAGTGACGGGGATACGCAGTATTTT. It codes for CASSDGDTQYF.

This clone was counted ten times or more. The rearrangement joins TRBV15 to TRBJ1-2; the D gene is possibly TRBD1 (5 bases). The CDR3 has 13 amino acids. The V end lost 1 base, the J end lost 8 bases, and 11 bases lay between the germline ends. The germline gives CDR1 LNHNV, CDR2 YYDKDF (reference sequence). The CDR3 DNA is TGTGCCACCAGCAGAGGGGCTGGGGCAGGCTACACCTTC. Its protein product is CATSRGAGAGYTF.

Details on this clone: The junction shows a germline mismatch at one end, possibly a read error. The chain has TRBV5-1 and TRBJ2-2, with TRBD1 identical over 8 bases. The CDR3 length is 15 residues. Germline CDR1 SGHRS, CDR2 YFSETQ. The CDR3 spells CVSSLRQGRTGELFF. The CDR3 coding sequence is TGCGTCAGCAGCTTGCGACAGGGGCGGACCGGGGAGCTGTTTTTT.

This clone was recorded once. The CDR3 bases are TGTGCCAGCACGGGGGGAGCCAATGAGCAGTTCTTC. It encodes CASTGGANEQFF. V and J are TRBV25-1 and TRBJ2-1, with 7 nucleotides matching TRBD2. Looked up from germline, CDR1 is MGHDK and CDR2 is SYGVNS. The CDR3 is 12 amino acids. Unmatched junction bases numbered 3, after V lost 7 bases and J lost 6 bases.

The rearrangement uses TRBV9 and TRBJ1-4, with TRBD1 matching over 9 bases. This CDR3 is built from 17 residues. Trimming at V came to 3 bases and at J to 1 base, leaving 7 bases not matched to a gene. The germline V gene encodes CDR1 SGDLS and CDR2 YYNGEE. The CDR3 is CASSAPPTGGTNEKLFF. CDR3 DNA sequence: TGTGCCAGCAGCGCCCCCCCGACAGGGGGAACTAATGAAAAACTGTTTTTT.

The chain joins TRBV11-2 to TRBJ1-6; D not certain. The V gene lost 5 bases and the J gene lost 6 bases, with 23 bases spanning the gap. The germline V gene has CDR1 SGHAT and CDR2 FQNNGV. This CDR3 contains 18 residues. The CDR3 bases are TGTGCCAGCAGCCCACGCCACCTTCGGGATGGATCTAATTCACCCCTCCACTTT. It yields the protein CASSPRHLRDGSNSPLHF. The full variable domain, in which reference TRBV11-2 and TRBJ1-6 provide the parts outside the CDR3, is EAGVAQSPRYKIIEKRQSVAFWCNPISGHATLYWYQQILGQGPKLLIQFQNNGVVDDSQLPKDRFSAERLKGVDSTLKIQPAKLEDSAVYLCASSPRHLRDGSNSPLHFGNGTRLTVT.

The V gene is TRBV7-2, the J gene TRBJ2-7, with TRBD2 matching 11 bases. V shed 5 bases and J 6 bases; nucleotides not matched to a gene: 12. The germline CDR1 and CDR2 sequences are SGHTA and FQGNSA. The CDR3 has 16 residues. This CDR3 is CASSMWTSGPTSEQYF. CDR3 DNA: TGTGCCAGCAGCATGTGGACTAGCGGGCCGACCAGCGAGCAGTACTTC.

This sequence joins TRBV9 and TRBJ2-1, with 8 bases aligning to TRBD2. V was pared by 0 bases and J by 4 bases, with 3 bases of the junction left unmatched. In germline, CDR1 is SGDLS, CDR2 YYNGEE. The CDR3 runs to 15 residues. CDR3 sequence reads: CASSVALAAYNEQFF. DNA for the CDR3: TGTGCCAGCAGCGTAGCACTAGCGGCGTACAATGAGCAGTTCTTC.

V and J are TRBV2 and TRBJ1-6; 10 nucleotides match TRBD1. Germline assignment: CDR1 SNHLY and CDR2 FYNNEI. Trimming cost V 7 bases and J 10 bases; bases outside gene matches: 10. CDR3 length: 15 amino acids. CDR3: CASTTETGGYSPLHF. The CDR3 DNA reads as TGTGCCAGCACCACCGAGACAGGGGGCTACTCACCCCTCCACTTT.

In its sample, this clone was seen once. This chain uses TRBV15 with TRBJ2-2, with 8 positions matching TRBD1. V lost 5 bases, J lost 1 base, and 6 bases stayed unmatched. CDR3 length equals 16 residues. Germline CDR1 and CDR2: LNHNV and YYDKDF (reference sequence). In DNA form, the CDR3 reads TGTGCCACCAGCCCTCTCGACAGGGGGAACACCGGGGAGCTGTTTTTT. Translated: CATSPLDRGNTGELFF.

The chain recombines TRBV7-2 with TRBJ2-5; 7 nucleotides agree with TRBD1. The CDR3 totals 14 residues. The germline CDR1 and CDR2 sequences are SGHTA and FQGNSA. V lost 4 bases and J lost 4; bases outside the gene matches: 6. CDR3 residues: CASSSGTARETQYF. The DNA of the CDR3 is TGTGCCAGCAGCTCCGGGACAGCCCGAGAGACCCAGTACTTC.

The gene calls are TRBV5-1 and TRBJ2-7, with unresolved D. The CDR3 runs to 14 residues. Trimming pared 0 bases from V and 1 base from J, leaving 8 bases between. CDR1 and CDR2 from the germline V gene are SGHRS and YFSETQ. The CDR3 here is CASSLGRLSYEQYF. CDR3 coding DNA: TGCGCCAGCAGCTTGGGGCGGTTATCCTACGAGCAGTACTTC.

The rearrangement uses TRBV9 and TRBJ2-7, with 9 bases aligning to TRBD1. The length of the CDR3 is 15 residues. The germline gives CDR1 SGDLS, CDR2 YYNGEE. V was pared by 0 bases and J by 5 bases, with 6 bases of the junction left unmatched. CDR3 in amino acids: CASSVGWTGEHEQYF. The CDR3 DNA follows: TGTGCCAGCAGCGTAGGGTGGACAGGGGAACACGAGCAGTACTTC.

The CDR3 is CASSFGTGTAKNIQYF. The CDR3 nucleotides read TGTGCCAGCAGCTTCGGTACAGGGACGGCCAAAAACATTCAGTACTTC. The J gene is TRBJ2-4, the V gene TRBV7-8; D may be TRBD1 (6 bases). The CDR3 has 16 residues. CDR1 and CDR2 (germline): SGHVS, FQNEAQ. The ends were cut back, 3 bases at V and 1 base at J, with 13 bases in the middle.